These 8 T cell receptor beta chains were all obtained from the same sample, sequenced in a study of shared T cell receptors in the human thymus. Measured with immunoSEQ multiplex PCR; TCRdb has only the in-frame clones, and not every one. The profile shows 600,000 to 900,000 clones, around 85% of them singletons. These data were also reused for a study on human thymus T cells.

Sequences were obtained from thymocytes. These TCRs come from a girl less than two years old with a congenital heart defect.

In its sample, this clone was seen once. CDR3: CASSYLGHTEAFF. DNA of the CDR3: TGTGCCAGCAGTTACTTGGGGCACACTGAAGCTTTCTTT. This chain joins TRBV6-6 and TRBJ1-1; a weak D match, TRBD1 (5 bases). Germline V gene data show CDR1 as MNHNY and CDR2 as SVGAGI (reference sequence). V was cut by 1 base and J by 3 bases, with 6 bases left in between. The CDR3 contains 13 residues.

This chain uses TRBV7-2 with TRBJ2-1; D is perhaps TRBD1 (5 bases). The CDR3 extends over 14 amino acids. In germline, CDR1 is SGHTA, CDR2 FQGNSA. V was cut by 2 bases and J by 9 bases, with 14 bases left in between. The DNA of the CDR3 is TGTGCCAGCAGCTTAAGGGCCCAGGGCGGTGAGCAGTTCTTC. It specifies CASSLRAQGGEQFF. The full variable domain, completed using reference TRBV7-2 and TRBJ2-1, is GAGVSQSPSNKVTEKGKDVELRCDPISGHTALYWYRQSLGQGLEFLIYFQGNSAPDKSGLPSDRFSAERTGGSVSTLTIQRTQQEDSAVYLCASSLRAQGGEQFFGPGTRLTVL.

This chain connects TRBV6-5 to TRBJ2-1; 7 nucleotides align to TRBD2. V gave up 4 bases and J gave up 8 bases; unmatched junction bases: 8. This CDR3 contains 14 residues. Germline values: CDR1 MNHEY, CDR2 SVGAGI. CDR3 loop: CASSWGLIPDEQFF. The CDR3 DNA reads TGTGCCAGCAGTTGGGGACTAATACCCGATGAGCAGTTCTTC.

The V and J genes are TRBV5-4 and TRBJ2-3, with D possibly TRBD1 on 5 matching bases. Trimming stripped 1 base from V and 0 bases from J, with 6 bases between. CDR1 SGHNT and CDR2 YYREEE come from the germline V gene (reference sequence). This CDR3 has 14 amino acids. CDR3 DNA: TGTGCCAGCAGCTTGCCAGGGAGCACAGATACGCAGTATTTT. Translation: CASSLPGSTDTQYF.

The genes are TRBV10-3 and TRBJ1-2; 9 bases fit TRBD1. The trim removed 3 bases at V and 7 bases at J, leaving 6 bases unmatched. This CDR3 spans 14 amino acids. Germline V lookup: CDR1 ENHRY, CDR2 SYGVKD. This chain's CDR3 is CAISEPGQGAGYTF. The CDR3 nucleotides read TGTGCCATCAGTGAACCGGGACAGGGAGCTGGCTACACCTTC.

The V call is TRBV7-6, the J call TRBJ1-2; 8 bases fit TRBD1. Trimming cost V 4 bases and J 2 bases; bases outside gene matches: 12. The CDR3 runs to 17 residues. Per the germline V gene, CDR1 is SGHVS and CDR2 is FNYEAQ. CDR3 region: CASSSITTRDRNYGYTF. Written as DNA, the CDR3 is TGTGCCAGCAGCTCAATCACAACTCGGGACAGGAACTATGGCTACACCTTC. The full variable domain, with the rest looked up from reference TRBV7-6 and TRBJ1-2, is GAGVSQSPRYKVTKRGQDVALRCDPISGHVSLYWYRQALGQGPEFLTYFNYEAQQDKSGLPNDRFSAERPEGSISTLTIQRTEQRDSAMYRCASSSITTRDRNYGYTFGSGTRLTVV.

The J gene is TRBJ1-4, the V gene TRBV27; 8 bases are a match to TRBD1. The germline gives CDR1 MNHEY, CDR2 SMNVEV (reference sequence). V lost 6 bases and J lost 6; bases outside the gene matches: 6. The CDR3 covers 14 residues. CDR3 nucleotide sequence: TGTGCCAGCAGGCTGACAGGGGATGATGAAAAACTGTTTTTT. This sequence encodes CASRLTGDDEKLFF.

CDR3 bases: TGTGCCAGTAGGCCCCCCTTGACAGTACTTTCTGGAAACACCATATATTTT. This gives the protein CASRPPLTVLSGNTIYF. This chain links TRBV19 with TRBJ1-3, with a weak D call TRBD1 (5 bases). Trimming shortened V by 6 bases and J by 1 base, and 19 bases separated the two germline ends. The V gene's germline CDR1 is LNHDA and CDR2 SQIVND (reference sequence). There are 17 residues in the CDR3.